The 25 T cell receptor beta chains below come from one sample, sequenced in a study of metastatic and nonmetastatic thyroid tumors (dated by TCRdb to 2018 to 2020). Library generation was performed with PCR. The sequencer listed for this sample is Illumina HiSeq 4000. In-frame beta chains were kept once TCRdb had trimmed the public reads at Q25 with fastp and called clones with MiXCR. This sample lists approximately 6,600 clones; roughly 29% were detected once. Jointly, the top ten make up around 20% of the sample. None of the patients had been given any treatment before thyroid surgery. The sample consisted of adjacent normal tissue. Source of these receptors: a female donor with papillary thyroid cancer or a benign thyroid nodule (not recorded which). Some clones in this sample may be carry-over from other donors' samples.

V is TRBV12-3 or TRBV12-4 and J is TRBJ2-1; D gene ambiguous. Trimming cost V 5 bases and J 8 bases, with 13 bases left between them. CDR3 length equals 13 residues. The CDR3 region has the DNA TGTGCCAGCAGTATTGGGCCGACGGATGAGCAGTTCTTC. This sequence encodes CASSIGPTDEQFF.

This clone was counted only a few times. V usage is TRBV12-3 or TRBV12-4 and J usage is TRBJ2-1; 10 bases are a match to TRBD2. This CDR3 has 16 amino acids. V dropped 5 bases and J dropped 5; count of bases not matched to a gene: 9. CDR3 protein: CASSTSLAGDDNEQFF. In DNA, the CDR3 is TGTGCCAGCAGTACATCCCTAGCGGGAGACGACAATGAGCAGTTCTTC.

The rearrangement links TRBV5-8 to TRBJ1-6; tentative D call: TRBD1 (6 bases). V gave up 5 bases and J gave up 10 bases, with 13 bases separating them. The CDR3 loop spans 13 amino acids. The germline V gene has CDR1 SGHTS and CDR2 YDEGEE. For the CDR3, the DNA is TGTGCCAGCAGGTTTCAGGGGAGATCACCCCTCCACTTT. Protein: CASRFQGRSPLHF.

By frequency in the sample, this clone is large. The chain recombines TRBV6-2 or TRBV6-3 with TRBJ2-7; D gene unclear. Germline V gene sequence: CDR1 MNHEY, CDR2 SVGEGT. The CDR3 loop spans 13 amino acids. V was pared by 2 bases and J by 3 bases, with 8 bases between. Here the CDR3 reads CASSYPGGYEQYF. The CDR3 region has the DNA TGTGCCAGCAGTTACCCCGGCGGCTACGAGCAGTACTTC.

The V call is TRBV30, the J call TRBJ1-4; 7 bases are a match to TRBD1. With V trimmed by 4 bases and J by 7 bases, 6 bases remained unmatched. The CDR3 runs 13 residues. Germline CDR1 is GTSNPN and CDR2 is SVGIG (reference sequence). The CDR3 nucleotides are TGTGCCTGGACCGGGACAGCTAGTGAAAAACTGTTTTTT. It encodes CAWTGTASEKLFF. The full variable domain, its missing parts supplied by reference TRBV30 and TRBJ1-4, is SQTIHQWPATLVQPVGSPLSLECTVEGTSNPNLYWYRQAAGRGLQLLFYSVGIGQISSEVPQNLSASRPQDRQFILSSKKLLLSDSGFYLCAWTGTASEKLFFGSGTQLSVL.

This clone has ten or more counts. A clone one base away is much larger, so this may be a read error. This sequence joins TRBV20-1 and TRBJ2-2, with a weak D call TRBD2 (6 bases). Deletions cut 5 bases from V and 4 bases from J, with 23 bases between. The CDR3 has 17 residues. Germline CDR1 reads DFQATT; CDR2 reads SNEGSKA (reference sequence). The CDR3 DNA sequence: TGCAGTGCTCAGGGCCGTTTTGCTAGCGTGGGCACCGGGGAGCTGTTTTTT. It codes for CSAQGRFASVGTGELFF.

Within the sample, this clone is medium-sized. J is TRBJ2-7 and V is TRBV30; D possibly uses TRBD1 or TRBD2 (6 bases each). The CDR3 is made up of 11 amino acids. CDR1 GTSNPN and CDR2 SVGIG come from the germline V gene (reference sequence). V dropped 2 bases and J dropped 5 bases, with 7 bases sitting between them. CDR3 DNA sequence: TGTGCCTGGAGTAGGGGGGACGAGCAGTACTTC. This translates into CAWSRGDEQYF.

This chain joins TRBV2 and TRBJ1-2, with D perhaps matching TRBD1 (5 bases). CDR3 length: 13 residues. V shed 6 bases and J shed 6 bases, with 14 bases lying between them. Germline V lookup: CDR1 SNHLY, CDR2 FYNNEI. The CDR3 DNA reads as TGTGCCAGCAGCAAGCAGCTCAGGGATGGCTACACCTTC. Translation gives CASSKQLRDGYTF. The full variable domain, in which reference TRBV2 and TRBJ1-2 provide the parts outside the CDR3, is EPEVTQTPSHQVTQMGQEVILRCVPISNHLYFYWYRQILGQKVEFLVSFYNNEISEKSEIFDDQFSVERPDGSNFTLKIRSTKLEDSAMYFCASSKQLRDGYTFGSGTRLTVV.

This chain uses TRBV19 with TRBJ2-1; the match to TRBD2 covers 7 bases. J lost 3 bases, V lost 3 bases, and 2 bases had no gene match. CDR3 size: 14 residues. In germline, CDR1 is LNHDA, CDR2 SQIVND (reference sequence). CDR3 DNA: TGTGCCAGTAGTATTAGCGGGTACTACAATGAGCAGTTCTTC. Translation: CASSISGYYNEQFF.

V and J are TRBV6-1 and TRBJ1-2; D is unresolved. The V gene lost 6 bases and the J gene lost 9 bases, with 23 bases spanning the gap. Germline lookup yields CDR1 MNHNS and CDR2 SASEGT. The CDR3 consists of 15 residues. The CDR3 protein is CASRDRGQRVYCYTF. The CDR3 nucleotides are TGTGCCAGCAGAGACCGTGGGCAACGCGTATATTGCTACACCTTC.

The chain employs TRBV7-8 and TRBJ2-7; 8 bases map to TRBD1. V trimming: 1 base; J trimming: 3 bases; junction bases outside the gene matches: 5. This CDR3 is built from 15 residues. Germline V gene lookup returns CDR1 SGHVS and CDR2 FQNEAQ. CDR3: CASSLVQGGIYEQYF. CDR3 in DNA: TGTGCCAGCAGCTTAGTACAGGGGGGCATCTACGAGCAGTACTTC.

V is TRBV3-1 and J is TRBJ1-5, with TRBD1 identical over 9 bases. This CDR3 spans 14 amino acids. Looked up from germline, CDR1 is LGHDT and CDR2 is YNNKEL (reference sequence). After removal of 4 bases from V and 4 bases from J, the junction contained 2 bases not matched to a gene. In nucleotides, the CDR3 is TGTGCCAGCAGCCCCGGGACAGGGAATCAGCCCCAGCATTTT. Protein sequence: CASSPGTGNQPQHF. Full variable domain (remainder filled in from reference TRBV3-1 and TRBJ1-5): DTAVSQTPKYLVTQMGNDKSIKCEQNLGHDTMYWYKQDSKKFLKIMFSYNNKELIINETVPNRFSPKSPDKAHLNLHINSLELGDSAVYFCASSPGTGNQPQHFGDGTRLSIL.

This chain links TRBV6-5 with TRBJ2-7; 8 bases fit TRBD1. Per the germline V gene, CDR1 is MNHEY and CDR2 is SVGAGI. The CDR3 sequence is 15 residues long. Losses at the gene ends were 1 base for V and 2 bases for J; bases not matched to a gene: 4. The CDR3 loop is CASSYLGQGPYEQYF. CDR3 in DNA: TGTGCCAGCAGTTACTTAGGACAGGGTCCCTACGAGCAGTACTTC.

In DNA form, the CDR3 reads TGTGCCAGCAGCCTCCGGTGGTCTGGGGCCAACGTCCTGACTTTC. It translates to CASSLRWSGANVLTF. The chain combines TRBV5-5 with TRBJ2-6; D unclear. The CDR3 covers 15 residues. V lost 4 bases to trimming and J lost 1 base, with 9 bases between them. Germline V gene lookup returns CDR1 SGHKS and CDR2 YYEKEE (reference sequence).

This rearrangement joins TRBV12-3 or TRBV12-4 to TRBJ1-2; D possibly corresponds to TRBD1 (6 bases). The CDR3 is 12 amino acids. The V and J ends lost 9 bases and 8 bases respectively, with 16 bases between them. As DNA, the CDR3 is TGTGCCAGTAGCGCTACAGGGAGGGGCTACACCTTC. This translates into CASSATGRGYTF.

V and J are TRBV7-2 and TRBJ2-7; 7 bases align to TRBD2. The germline V gene encodes CDR1 SGHTA and CDR2 FQGNSA. CDR3 length equals 15 residues. Unmatched junction bases numbered 12, after V lost 3 bases and J lost 7 bases. This CDR3 is CASSLGSAGALEQYF. DNA of the CDR3: TGTGCCAGCAGCTTGGGGTCTGCGGGAGCCCTGGAGCAGTACTTC.

In its sample, this clone ranks as large (0.1 to 1%). The rearrangement uses TRBV2 and TRBJ1-1, with D hard to call. V shed 4 bases and J shed 0 bases, with 6 bases lying between them. Germline V gives CDR1 SNHLY, CDR2 FYNNEI. This CDR3 contains 13 residues. CDR3 nucleotides: TGTGCCAGCAGTGCCTTAATGAACACTGAAGCTTTCTTT. Translation: CASSALMNTEAFF.

The chain employs TRBV5-1 and TRBJ2-2; 7 bases line up with TRBD2. The CDR3 contains 15 residues. The germline V gene has CDR1 SGHRS and CDR2 YFSETQ. The trim removed 7 bases at V and 4 bases at J, leaving 10 bases unmatched. The CDR3 reads CASGAGLGSTGELFF. The DNA for the CDR3 is TGCGCCAGCGGAGCGGGATTGGGGAGCACCGGGGAGCTGTTTTTT.

The rearrangement links TRBV6-6 to TRBJ1-6; D gene ambiguous. Germline CDR1 and CDR2: MNHNY and SVGAGI (reference sequence). The CDR3 runs to 15 residues. V lost 2 bases to trimming and J lost 9 bases, with 14 bases between them. The CDR3 reads CASSYETTSGSPLHF. CDR3 coding DNA: TGTGCCAGCAGTTACGAGACAACCTCGGGTTCACCCCTCCACTTT.

The genes are TRBV5-1 and TRBJ2-7; D might be TRBD2 (6 bases). The germline CDR1 and CDR2 sequences are SGHRS and YFSETQ. Trimming took 7 bases from V and 5 from J, leaving 16 bases between them. CDR3 length: 13 residues. CDR3 sequence (DNA): TGCGCCAGCCGGGACTCCCAAGCCCACGAGCAGTACTTC. Translation gives CASRDSQAHEQYF.

V usage is TRBV20-1 and J usage is TRBJ1-2; possible D gene TRBD1, 5 bases. Germline lookup yields CDR1 DFQATT and CDR2 SNEGSKA (reference sequence). The CDR3 contains 17 residues. V lost 2 bases to trimming and J lost 5 bases, with 24 bases between them. This CDR3 reads CSARPPPGGRGLYGYTF. In nucleotides, the CDR3 is TGCAGTGCTAGACCCCCTCCGGGGGGACGAGGACTTTATGGCTACACCTTC.

This sequence joins TRBV5-1 and TRBJ2-7, with 7 bases aligning to TRBD1. With 2 bases clipped from V and 5 bases from J, the junction kept 13 bases outside the gene matches. This CDR3 has 16 amino acids. From germline, CDR1 is SGHRS and CDR2 YFSETQ. The CDR3 is CASSLEKGAHSDEQYF. The CDR3 DNA sequence: TGCGCCAGCAGCTTAGAGAAGGGGGCGCACAGTGACGAGCAGTACTTC.

A few counts support this clone. V gene TRBV28 combines with J gene TRBJ2-7; maybe TRBD2 (6 bases). V dropped 8 bases and J dropped 1 base, with 15 bases sitting between them. CDR3 length equals 14 residues. Germline V gene lookup returns CDR1 MDHEN and CDR2 SYDVKM. The CDR3 loop is CASHPFAGSYEQYF. The CDR3 nucleotides are TGTGCCAGCCACCCCTTCGCGGGATCCTACGAGCAGTACTTC.

The rearrangement joins TRBV6-5 to TRBJ2-7; the match to TRBD2 covers 7 bases. Germline V gene data show CDR1 as MNHEY and CDR2 as SVGAGI. J was trimmed by 3 bases and V by 0 bases; bases with no gene match: 2. The CDR3 sequence is 14 residues long. CDR3 sequence: CASSYSSGIYEQYF. The CDR3 DNA reads TGTGCCAGCAGTTACTCGAGCGGGATCTACGAGCAGTACTTC.

This clone is judged large. The chain employs TRBV12-3 or TRBV12-4 and TRBJ1-2; TRBD1 might be the D (5 bases). The CDR3 spans 15 residues. V lost 4 bases and J 5 bases, leaving 17 bases between the germline ends. The CDR3 loop reads CASSSTGGGIYGYTF. CDR3 nucleotides: TGTGCCAGCAGTTCAACTGGGGGGGGGATATATGGCTACACCTTC.